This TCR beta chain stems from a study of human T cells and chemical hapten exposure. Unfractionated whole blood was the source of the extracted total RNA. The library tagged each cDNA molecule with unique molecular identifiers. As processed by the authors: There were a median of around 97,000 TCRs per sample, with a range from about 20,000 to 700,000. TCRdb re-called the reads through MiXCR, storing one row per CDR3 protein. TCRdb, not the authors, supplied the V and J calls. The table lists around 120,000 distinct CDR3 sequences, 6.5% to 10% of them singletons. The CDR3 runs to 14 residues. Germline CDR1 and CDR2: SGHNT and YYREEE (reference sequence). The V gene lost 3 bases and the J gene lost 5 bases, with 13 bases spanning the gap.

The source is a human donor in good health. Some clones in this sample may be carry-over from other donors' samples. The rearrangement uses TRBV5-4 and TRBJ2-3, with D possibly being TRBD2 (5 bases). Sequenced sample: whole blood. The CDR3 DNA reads TGTGCCAGCAGCTCAGAAGGACTCGAAGATACGCAGTATTTT. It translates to CASSSEGLEDTQYF.